This is a list of T cell receptor beta chains from one sample in a study of T cells in Graves' hyperthyroidism and ophthalmopathy. TCRdb called the multiplex PCR reads again in MiXCR, with one record for every CDR3 protein. The sample contains hundreds of thousands of distinct CDR3 sequences, about 17% of which appear only once. Sequences were obtained from blood. The receptors derive from a woman aged 30 to 39 with Graves' hyperthyroidism. Each CDR3 is given with its conserved first and last residue. A D gene is named only where the DNA matches it firmly. Rows may omit the clone size; those that give it use once, few, many or a size class.

V gene: TRBV29-1; D gene: TRBD2; clone size: many; J gene: TRBJ2-5; CDR3 DNA: TGCAGCGTTAAGAGGTCCTTGGCGGATGGACTAGCGGGAGGGCCCTACGAGACCCAGTACTTC; CDR3 protein: CSVKRSLADGLAGGPYETQYF
V gene: TRBV20-1; D gene: TRBD2; clone size: -; J gene: TRBJ2-7; CDR3 DNA: TGCAGTGCTAGAGGTCTAGCGGATTACTACGAGCAGTACTTC; CDR3 protein: CSARGLADYYEQYF
V gene: TRBV6-1; D gene: TRBD1; clone size: few; J gene: TRBJ2-2; CDR3 DNA: TGTGCCAGCAGTGTAGGACAGGGGAGAATCACCGGGGAGCTGTTTTTT; CDR3 protein: CASSVGQGRITGELFF
V gene: TRBV11-2; D gene: -; clone size: -; J gene: TRBJ1-1; CDR3 DNA: TGTGCCAGCAACAGGGTACCCACTGAAGCTTTCTTT; CDR3 protein: CASNRVPTEAFF
V gene: TRBV25-1; D gene: TRBD1; clone size: -; J gene: TRBJ2-5; CDR3 DNA: TGTGCCAGCAGTAGAGGACAGGGGTACCAAGAGACCCAGTACTTC; CDR3 protein: CASSRGQGYQETQYF
V gene: TRBV29-1; D gene: TRBD2; clone size: few; J gene: TRBJ2-7; CDR3 DNA: TGCAGCGTTGAGGGGGAGGGGATTTACGAGCAGTACTTC; CDR3 protein: CSVEGEGIYEQYF
V gene: TRBV12-3/TRBV12-4; D gene: -; clone size: many; J gene: TRBJ2-1; CDR3 DNA: TGTGCCAGCAGGGCCGGGACTGAGACCTCTGAGCAGTTCTTC; CDR3 protein: CASRAGTETSEQFF
V gene: TRBV2; D gene: -; clone size: -; J gene: TRBJ1-3; CDR3 DNA: TGTGCCAGCATGATCGGGATAGATGGAAACACCATATATTTT; CDR3 protein: CASMIGIDGNTIYF
V gene: TRBV7-9; D gene: -; clone size: many; J gene: TRBJ2-7; CDR3 DNA: TGTGCCAGCAGCTTAAGCGGTAACACCTACGAGCAGTACTTC; CDR3 protein: CASSLSGNTYEQYF
V gene: TRBV20-1; D gene: TRBD1; clone size: many; J gene: TRBJ2-1; CDR3 DNA: TGCAGTGCCGAACCGGGACAGGGACCCGTTGAGCAGTTCTTC; CDR3 protein: CSAEPGQGPVEQFF
V gene: TRBV28; D gene: -; clone size: many; J gene: TRBJ1-2; CDR3 DNA: TGTGCCAGCGGAGGACAGATCTATGGCTACACCTTC; CDR3 protein: CASGGQIYGYTF
V gene: TRBV28; D gene: TRBD1; clone size: few; J gene: TRBJ2-7; CDR3 DNA: TGTACCAGCAGGACAGGGGAATACGAGCAGTACTTC; CDR3 protein: CTSRTGEYEQYF
V gene: TRBV29-1; D gene: TRBD1; clone size: few; J gene: TRBJ1-3; CDR3 DNA: TGCAGCGTATCGACAGGGCGCTCTGGAAACACCATATATTTT; CDR3 protein: CSVSTGRSGNTIYF
V gene: TRBV7-3; D gene: TRBD2; clone size: -; J gene: TRBJ2-1; CDR3 DNA: TGTGCCAGCAGCCCCCGAGGGACTAGCGTGTCCTACAATGAGCAGTTCTTC; CDR3 protein: CASSPRGTSVSYNEQFF
V gene: TRBV5-1; D gene: TRBD2; clone size: -; J gene: TRBJ2-3; CDR3 DNA: TGCGCCAGCAGCTTGTTAGCGGGAGGGAGCACAGATACGCAGTATTTT; CDR3 protein: CASSLLAGGSTDTQYF
V gene: TRBV19; D gene: TRBD2; clone size: -; J gene: TRBJ2-1; CDR3 DNA: TGTGCCACCCAGATGAGCGGGGGGGTTCTAGGGGAGCAGTTCTTC; CDR3 protein: CATQMSGGVLGEQFF
V gene: TRBV20-1; D gene: -; clone size: few; J gene: TRBJ2-3; CDR3 DNA: TGCAGTGCTAGATACTCCGGGAGAGCTGATACGCAGTATTTT; CDR3 protein: CSARYSGRADTQYF
V gene: TRBV7-9; D gene: TRBD1; clone size: -; J gene: TRBJ2-7; CDR3 DNA: TGTGCCAGCAGCTCCTTGACAGGGATGATTTACGAGCAGTACTTC; CDR3 protein: CASSSLTGMIYEQYF
V gene: TRBV11-3; D gene: TRBD2; clone size: many; J gene: TRBJ2-7; CDR3 DNA: TGTGCCAGCAGCTTAGGAGCGGGAGTCGTCCCCTACGAGCAGTACTTC; CDR3 protein: CASSLGAGVVPYEQYF
V gene: TRBV28; D gene: TRBD1; clone size: many; J gene: TRBJ1-2; CDR3 DNA: TGTGCCACCTCCCCGGGACAGGGAGGTGGCTACACCTTC; CDR3 protein: CATSPGQGGGYTF
V gene: TRBV18; D gene: TRBD1; clone size: few; J gene: TRBJ2-5; CDR3 DNA: TGTGCCAGCTCCCCAGGGGGCGTAGAGACCCAGTACTTC; CDR3 protein: CASSPGGVETQYF
V gene: TRBV11-2; D gene: -; clone size: many; J gene: TRBJ2-3; CDR3 DNA: TGTGCCAGCAGCTTATCCGGGAGACAAGCAGATACGCAGTATTTT; CDR3 protein: CASSLSGRQADTQYF
V gene: TRBV5-1; D gene: TRBD1; clone size: -; J gene: TRBJ2-7; CDR3 DNA: TGCGCCAGCAGCGTAGGATCGACAGGGTGGGCCGAGCAGTACTTC; CDR3 protein: CASSVGSTGWAEQYF
V gene: TRBV6-2/TRBV6-3; D gene: TRBD2; clone size: many; J gene: TRBJ2-2; CDR3 DNA: TGTGCCAGCAGTTACTCGAGGGGGACTAGCGTTGTCACCGGGGAGCTGTTTTTT; CDR3 protein: CASSYSRGTSVVTGELFF